Each of the 3 T cell receptor beta chains below was sequenced from the same sample in a study of control samples from healthy donors and cancer patients. Clones were sequenced by immunoSEQ multiplex PCR, and TCRdb holds only the in-frame ones, with some missing. The sample includes 100,000 to 150,000 clones, about 91% of them seen just once. Sequences were obtained from blood. These receptors all stem from a man aged 18 to 30 in good health.

The V call is TRBV10-2, the J call TRBJ2-7, with TRBD1 identical over 7 bases. The CDR3 extends over 15 amino acids. CDR1 is WSHSY and CDR2 is SAAADI in the germline V gene. After removal of 1 base from V and 2 bases from J, the junction contained 5 bases not matched to a gene. The CDR3 nucleotides are TGCGCCAGCAGTGAGTACAACAGGGGTACCTACGAGCAGTACTTC. It encodes CASSEYNRGTYEQYF.

The chain employs TRBV10-1 and TRBJ1-3, with D uncertain. CDR1 is WNHNN, CDR2 SYGVQD, per germline (reference sequence). V was trimmed by 0 bases and J by 0 bases, leaving 15 bases between them. This CDR3 is 18 amino acids long. CDR3 coding DNA: TGCGCCAGCAGTGAGTCAAATCAGGACGGAGGCTCTGGAAACACCATATATTTT. This gives the protein CASSESNQDGGSGNTIYF.

The chain links TRBV2 to TRBJ1-5; TRBD1 matches at 9 bases. V was pared by 6 bases and J by 3 bases, with 9 bases of the junction left unmatched. CDR1 is SNHLY and CDR2 is FYNNEI in the germline V gene. This CDR3 comprises 16 residues. CDR3: CASRTGGAYTNQPQHF. The CDR3, as DNA: TGTGCCAGCAGGACAGGGGGTGCCTATACCAATCAGCCCCAGCATTTT.